This T cell receptor beta chain was retrieved from a study of control samples from healthy donors and cancer patients. TCRdb keeps only in-frame clones here, not all; method: immunoSEQ multiplex PCR. The repertoire consists of some 120,000 clones, with 85% to 95% occurring once and the leading ten covering under 0.7%. The CDR3 is made up of 15 amino acids. V lost 2 bases and J lost 6; bases outside the gene matches: 7. Looked up from germline, CDR1 is LGHNT and CDR2 is FRNRAP. V usage is TRBV12-5 and J usage is TRBJ1-5; 7 nucleotides align to TRBD1. The sequence was collected from an elderly man with head and neck cancer. The sample comprised PBMCs. The CDR3 region has the DNA TGTGCTAGTGGTTTGACCTACAGGGGCGTTCAGCCCCAGCATTTT. Its protein product is CASGLTYRGVQPQHF.